The TCR beta chain described here comes from a study of blood T cell repertoires in COVID-19. Profiled with immunoSEQ multiplex PCR; TCRdb holds only in-frame clones, not every one. This sample carries about 140,000 clones, 60% to 80% of them seen once, and the ten largest clones take over 2.5%. The sample consisted of PBMCs or T cells enriched from blood (not recorded which). This receptor was obtained from a woman between 50 and 59 years old who had recovered from COVID-19.

CDR3 loop: CASSPSNQPQHF. The CDR3 nucleotides are TGTGCCAGCTCACCCTCCAATCAGCCCCAGCATTTT. The chain employs TRBV18 and TRBJ1-5; no firm D call. This CDR3 region has 12 residues. CDR1 is KGHSH and CDR2 is LQKENI in the germline V gene. Trimming removed 3 bases from V and 3 bases from J, with 3 bases in between.